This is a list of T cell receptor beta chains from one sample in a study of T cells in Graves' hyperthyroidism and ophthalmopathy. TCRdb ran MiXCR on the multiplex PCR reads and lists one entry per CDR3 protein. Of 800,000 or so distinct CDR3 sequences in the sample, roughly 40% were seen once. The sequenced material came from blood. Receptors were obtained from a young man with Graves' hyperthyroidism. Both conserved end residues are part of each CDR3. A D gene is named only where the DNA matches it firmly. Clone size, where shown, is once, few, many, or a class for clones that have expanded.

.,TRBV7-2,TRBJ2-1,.,TGTGCCAGCAGCGGGGACGAGGGCGAGCAGTTCTTC,CASSGDEGEQFF
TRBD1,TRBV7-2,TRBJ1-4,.,TGTGCCAGCAGCCGCGAACAGGGGGTTGATGAAAAACTGTTTTTT,CASSREQGVDEKLFF
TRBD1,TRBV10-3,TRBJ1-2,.,TGTGCCGGACAGGGAAACTATGGCTACACCTTC,CAGQGNYGYTF
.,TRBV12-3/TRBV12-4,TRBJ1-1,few,TGTGCCAGCACCCTCCCCGGACATACTGAAGCTTTCTTT,CASTLPGHTEAFF
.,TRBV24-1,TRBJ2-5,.,TGTGCCACCAGTGATCCCCGTGCAGGGGGGGGAGAGACCCAGTACTTC,CATSDPRAGGGETQYF
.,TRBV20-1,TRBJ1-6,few,TGCAGTGCTAGAGTCGAGGGGGGATTCGCTAATTCACCCCTCCACTTT,CSARVEGGFANSPLHF
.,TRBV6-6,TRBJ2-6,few,TGTGCCAGCAGTTACTCGAGGCCGGCTGGGGCCAACGTCCTGACTTTC,CASSYSRPAGANVLTF
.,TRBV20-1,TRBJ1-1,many,TGCAGTGCTAGTTGGCATACTATGAACACTGAAGCTTTCTTT,CSASWHTMNTEAFF
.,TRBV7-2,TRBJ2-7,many,TGTGCCAGCAGCCTCGACCCGACGAGGGCCTACGAGCAGTACTTC,CASSLDPTRAYEQYF
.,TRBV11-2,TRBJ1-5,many,TGTGCCTTCCGGGGGAGAGGGCAGCCCCAGCATTTT,CAFRGRGQPQHF
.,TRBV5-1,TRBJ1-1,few,TGCGCCAGCACCAGGCGGGGGGAGACTGAAGCTTTCTTT,CASTRRGETEAFF
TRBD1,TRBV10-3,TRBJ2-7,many,TGTGCCATCAGCGTCAGGGGGCAGGAGGAGCAGTACTTC,CAISVRGQEEQYF
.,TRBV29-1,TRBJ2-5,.,TGCAGCGGGAGAATGGGCGGGTGGCTCGGAGAGACCCAGTACTTC,CSGRMGGWLGETQYF
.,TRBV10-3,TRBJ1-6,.,TGTGCCAGTGAAGTGGGCGTGGGGGATAATTCACCCCTCCACTTT,CASEVGVGDNSPLHF
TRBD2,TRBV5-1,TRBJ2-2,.,TGCGCCAGCAGCGAGACTAGCGTAAACACCGGGGAGCTGTTTTTT,CASSETSVNTGELFF
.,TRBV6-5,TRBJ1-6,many,TGTGCCAGCAGTTACCGCCCACCGAGCTCCTATAATTCACCCCTCCACTTT,CASSYRPPSSYNSPLHF
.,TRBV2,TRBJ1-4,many,TGTGCCAGCAACGCCGGCAAGGAAAAACTGTTTTTT,CASNAGKEKLFF
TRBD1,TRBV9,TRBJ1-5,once,TGTGCCAGCAGCGTAGGTGTCAGGGGGCAGTACGAGCATTTT,CASSVGVRGQYEHF
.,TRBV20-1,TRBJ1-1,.,TGCAGTGCTAGAGCTGGGGGCACACCTGAAGCTTTCTTT,CSARAGGTPEAFF
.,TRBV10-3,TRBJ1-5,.,TGTGCCATCAGTGAGTCCCAACCTGACAAAAATCAGCCCCAGCATTTT,CAISESQPDKNQPQHF
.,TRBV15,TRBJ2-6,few,TGTGCCACCAGCAGGGGCGGAGGGGCCAACGTCCTGACTTTC,CATSRGGGANVLTF
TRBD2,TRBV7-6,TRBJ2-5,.,TGTGCCAGCAGCTCCGTGGGGTTCCGGGAGGCCCAGTACTTC,CASSSVGFREAQYF
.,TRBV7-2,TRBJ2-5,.,TGTGCCAGCAGCCGGGGGGCACTGGAGACCCAGTACTTC,CASSRGALETQYF
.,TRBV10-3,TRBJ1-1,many,TGTGCCATCAGCGCCGGTTCCATCCTTGAAGCTTTCTTT,CAISAGSILEAFF
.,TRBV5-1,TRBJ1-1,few,TGCGCCAGCAGCCTCCAACGAGGGCCGGGGGCTTTGGCTTTCTTT,CASSLQRGPGALAFF
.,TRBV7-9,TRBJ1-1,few,TGTGCCAGCAACGAACAGGGCCTGAACACTGAAGCTTTCTTT,CASNEQGLNTEAFF
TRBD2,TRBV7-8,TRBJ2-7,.,TGTGCCAGCAGCTTAGGGGGGACTAGTAATCGGAACGAGCAGTACTTC,CASSLGGTSNRNEQYF
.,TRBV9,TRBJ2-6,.,TGTGCCAGCAGCTTGACAGAGATTAGCTCTGGGGCCAACGTCCTGACTTTC,CASSLTEISSGANVLTF
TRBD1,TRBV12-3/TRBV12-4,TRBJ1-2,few,TGTGCCAGCAGTGGGTGGGACAGGGTAATTGGCTACACCTTC,CASSGWDRVIGYTF
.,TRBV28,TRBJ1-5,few,TGTGCCAGCAGTGGTGACAGTGCGTCTCAGCCCCAGCATTTT,CASSGDSASQPQHF
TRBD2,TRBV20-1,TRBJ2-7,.,TGCAGTGCTAGGTCGGGAGGGGAATGGGAGCAGTACTTC,CSARSGGEWEQYF
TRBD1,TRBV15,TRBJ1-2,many,TGTGCCACCAGCAGAGGAAGGGACAGGGGCGATGGCTACACCTTC,CATSRGRDRGDGYTF
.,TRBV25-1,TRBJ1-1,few,TGTGCCAGCGTGGGGATGAACACTGAAGCTTTCTTT,CASVGMNTEAFF
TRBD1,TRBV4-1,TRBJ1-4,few,TGCGCCAGCAGCCAAGACAGGGGGGAAAATGAAAAACTGTTTTTT,CASSQDRGENEKLFF
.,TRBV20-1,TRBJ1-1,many,TGCAGTGCTGGCAAGACTGAAGCTTTCTTT,CSAGKTEAFF
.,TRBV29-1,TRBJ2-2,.,TGCAGCGTTGAAACTGTGCGGACAGTGGACACCGGGGAGCTGTTTTTT,CSVETVRTVDTGELFF
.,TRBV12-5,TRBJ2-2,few,TGTGCTAGTGGTTGGACACTTACCGGGGAGCTGTTTTTT,CASGWTLTGELFF
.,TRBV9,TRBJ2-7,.,TGTGCCAGTAGCCCCGGCGGGGTTGCCTACGAGCAGTACTTC,CASSPGGVAYEQYF
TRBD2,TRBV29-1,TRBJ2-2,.,TGCAGCGCCACGGGACTAGCGGACAACACCGGGGAGCTGTTTTTT,CSATGLADNTGELFF
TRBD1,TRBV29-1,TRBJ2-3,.,TGCAGCGGTGGGACAGGGGGCACAGATACGCAGTATTTT,CSGGTGGTDTQYF
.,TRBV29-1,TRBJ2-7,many,TGCAGCGTCGCCACAGATTACGAGCAGTACTTC,CSVATDYEQYF
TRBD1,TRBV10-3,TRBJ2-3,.,TGTGCCGCCCGGGGGACAGGTAGCACAGATACGCAGTATTTT,CAARGTGSTDTQYF
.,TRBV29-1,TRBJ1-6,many,TGCAGCTTGGTCCGGAGGGGGTTAGGTACCTATAATTCACCCCTCCACTTT,CSLVRRGLGTYNSPLHF
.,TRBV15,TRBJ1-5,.,TGTGCCACCAGCAGTTTTCAGTACAATCAGCCCCAGCATTTT,CATSSFQYNQPQHF
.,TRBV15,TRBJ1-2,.,TGTGCCACCAGCAAAGCTAGCGGGGGCCGGATCTATGGCTACACCTTC,CATSKASGGRIYGYTF
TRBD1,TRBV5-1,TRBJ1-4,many,TGCGCCAGCAGCTGGGGGACAGTCGAAAAACTGTTTTTT,CASSWGTVEKLFF
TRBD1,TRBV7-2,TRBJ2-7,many,TGTGCCAGCAGCCAAACCGGGACAGGGGGCGGCGAGCAGTACTTC,CASSQTGTGGGEQYF